These 10 T cell receptor beta chains share one sample of origin, sequenced in a study of blood T cell repertoires in COVID-19. Method: immunoSEQ multiplex PCR; TCRdb's copy keeps in-frame clones and lacks some. The sample has 50,000 to 65,000 clones, around four fifths seen once; the top ten hold 5% to 5.5%. Specimen: peripheral blood. The receptors come from a man between 65 and 80 years old with acute or convalescent COVID-19.

This clone was found a few times. The chain joins TRBV7-3 to TRBJ2-7, with 9 bases aligning to TRBD2. Germline V lookup: CDR1 SGHTA, CDR2 FQGTGA. The CDR3 length is 16 residues. J gave up 6 bases and V 1 base, and 10 bases lay outside the gene matches. The DNA for the CDR3 is TGTGCCAGCAGCTTAAGGCTAGCGGGGACTCTCGCCGAGCAGTACTTC. It yields the protein CASSLRLAGTLAEQYF.

The chain employs TRBV2 and TRBJ1-1, with unresolved D. V gave up 4 bases and J gave up 0 bases, with 9 bases separating them. There are 14 residues in the CDR3. The germline V gene encodes CDR1 SNHLY and CDR2 FYNNEI. The CDR3 spells CASSVGTMNTEAFF. The CDR3 DNA reads TGTGCCAGCAGTGTGGGCACAATGAACACTGAAGCTTTCTTT.

In the case of this clone: Other nucleotide sequences in the sample specify the same CDR3. This chain links TRBV18 with TRBJ1-2; maybe TRBD1 (5 bases). CDR1 is KGHSH and CDR2 is LQKENI in the germline V gene. The ends were cut back, 2 bases at V and 8 bases at J, with 9 bases in the middle. This CDR3 has 12 residues. The CDR3 sequence is CASSPSGDGYTF. DNA for the CDR3: TGTGCCAGCTCACCATCGGGGGACGGCTACACCTTC. The whole variable domain, filled in from reference TRBV18 and TRBJ1-2, reads NAGVMQNPRHLVRRRGQEARLRCSPMKGHSHVYWYRQLPEEGLKFMVYLQKENIIDESGMPKERFSAEFPKEGPSILRIQQVVRGDSAAYFCASSPSGDGYTFGSGTRLTVV.

This rearrangement joins TRBV10-3 to TRBJ2-2, with 12 bases matching TRBD1. Germline-derived CDR1 and CDR2 are ENHRY and SYGVKD. Unmatched junction bases numbered 5, after V lost 6 bases and J lost 6 bases. The CDR3 runs to 15 residues. As DNA, the CDR3 is TGTGCCATCAGCCCCGGGACAGGGGGCGCCGGGGAGCTGTTTTTT. It translates to CAISPGTGGAGELFF.

The chain couples TRBV28 to TRBJ2-5, with 9 bases lining up with TRBD2. Germline V gene data show CDR1 as MDHEN and CDR2 as SYDVKM. J lost 2 bases, V lost 2 bases, and 3 bases had no gene match. This CDR3 comprises 15 residues. CDR3 DNA sequence: TGTGCCAGCAGTTTAATCCTAGCGGGGCAAGAGACCCAGTACTTC. It specifies CASSLILAGQETQYF.

The J gene is TRBJ1-4, the V gene TRBV6-5; 8 nucleotides line up with TRBD1. The germline V gene encodes CDR1 MNHEY and CDR2 SVGAGI. The CDR3 contains 14 residues. The V and J ends lost 4 bases and 6 bases, in that order; junction bases with no gene match: 4. CDR3 sequence reads: CASSFSGGDEKLFF. The CDR3 DNA sequence: TGTGCCAGCAGTTTCTCAGGGGGCGATGAAAAACTGTTTTTT.

V and J are TRBV10-2 and TRBJ2-3; no clear D gene. Germline values: CDR1 WSHSY, CDR2 SAAADI. The CDR3 runs to 15 residues. Trimming left V 4 bases short and J 2 bases short, with 13 bases between. The CDR3 sequence is CASSVSRAHTDTQYF. CDR3 DNA sequence: TGCGCCAGCAGTGTATCAAGAGCCCACACAGATACGCAGTATTTT.

The chain has TRBV6-6 and TRBJ2-5, with TRBD2 matching over 7 bases. Looked up from germline, CDR1 is MNHNY and CDR2 is SVGAGI (reference sequence). The CDR3 has 16 amino acids. The trim removed 6 bases at V and 3 bases at J, leaving 13 bases unmatched. CDR3 amino acids: CASRRLGGNFKETQYF. The CDR3 DNA sequence: TGTGCCAGCAGACGATTGGGGGGGAATTTCAAAGAGACCCAGTACTTC.

The CDR3 DNA reads TGTGCCAGCAGTCCTATGCGGGTAGCGGAGGATACGCAGTATTTT. Translating it yields CASSPMRVAEDTQYF. V is TRBV3-1 (or the pseudogene TRBV3-2) and J is TRBJ2-3; tentatively, D is TRBD2 (6 bases). This CDR3 has 15 amino acids. Looked up from germline, CDR1 is LGHDT and CDR2 is YNNKEL (reference sequence). With 6 bases removed from V and 6 bases from J, the gap between germline ends came to 19 bases.

V usage is TRBV2 and J usage is TRBJ1-2; 10 nucleotides match TRBD1. The germline V gene has CDR1 SNHLY and CDR2 FYNNEI. The junction had 7 bases not matched to a gene; V was cut back by 8 bases and J by 10 bases. This CDR3 is 12 amino acids long. CDR3 DNA: TGTGCCAGCCGCGACAGGGGGCCTTCCTACACCTTC. Its translation is CASRDRGPSYTF.